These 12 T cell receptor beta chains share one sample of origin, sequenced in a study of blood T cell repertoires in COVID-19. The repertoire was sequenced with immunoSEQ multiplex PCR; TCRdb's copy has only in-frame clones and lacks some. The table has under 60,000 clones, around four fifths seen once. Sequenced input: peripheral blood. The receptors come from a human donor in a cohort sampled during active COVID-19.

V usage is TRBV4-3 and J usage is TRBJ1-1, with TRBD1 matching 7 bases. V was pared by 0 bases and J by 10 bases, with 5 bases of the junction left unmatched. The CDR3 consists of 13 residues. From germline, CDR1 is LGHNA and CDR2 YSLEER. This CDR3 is CASSQDEGAGAFF. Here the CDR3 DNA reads TGCGCCAGCAGCCAAGATGAGGGGGCCGGAGCTTTCTTT.

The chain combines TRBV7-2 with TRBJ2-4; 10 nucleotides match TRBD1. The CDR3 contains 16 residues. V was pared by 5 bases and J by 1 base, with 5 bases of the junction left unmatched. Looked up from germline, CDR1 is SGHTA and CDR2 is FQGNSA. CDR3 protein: CASSPDRGRAKNIQYF. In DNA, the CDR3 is TGTGCCAGCAGCCCCGACAGGGGGCGGGCCAAAAACATTCAGTACTTC.

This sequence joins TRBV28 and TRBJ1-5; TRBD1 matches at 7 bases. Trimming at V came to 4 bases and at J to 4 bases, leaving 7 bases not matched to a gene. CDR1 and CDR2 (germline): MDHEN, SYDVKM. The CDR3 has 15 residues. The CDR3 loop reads CASSSGGLSNQPQHF. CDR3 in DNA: TGTGCCAGCAGTTCAGGGGGGTTAAGTAATCAGCCCCAGCATTTT.

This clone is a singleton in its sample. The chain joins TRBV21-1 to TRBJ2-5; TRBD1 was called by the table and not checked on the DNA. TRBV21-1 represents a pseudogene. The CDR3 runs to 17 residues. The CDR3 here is CASSKARGDRGQETQYF. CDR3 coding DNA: TGTGCCAGCAGCAAAGCGCGGGGTGACAGGGGGCAGGAGACCCAGTACTTC.

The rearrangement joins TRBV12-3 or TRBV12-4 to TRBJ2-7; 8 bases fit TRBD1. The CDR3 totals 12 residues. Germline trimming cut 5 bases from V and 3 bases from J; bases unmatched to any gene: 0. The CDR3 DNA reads TGTGCCAGCAGTGGACAGGGCTACGAGCAGTACTTC. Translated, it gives CASSGQGYEQYF.

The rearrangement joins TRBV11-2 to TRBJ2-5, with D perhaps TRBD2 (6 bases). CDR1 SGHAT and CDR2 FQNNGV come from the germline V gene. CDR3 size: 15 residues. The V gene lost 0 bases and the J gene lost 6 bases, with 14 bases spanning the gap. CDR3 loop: CASSLDPTGGQTQYF. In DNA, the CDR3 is TGTGCCAGCAGCTTAGACCCCACCGGGGGTCAGACCCAGTACTTC.

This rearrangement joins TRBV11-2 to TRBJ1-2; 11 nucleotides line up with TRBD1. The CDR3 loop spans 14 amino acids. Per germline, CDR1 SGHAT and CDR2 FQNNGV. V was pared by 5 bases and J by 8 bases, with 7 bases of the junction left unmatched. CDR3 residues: CASSPRTGGSGYTF. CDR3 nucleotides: TGTGCCAGCAGCCCCCGGACAGGGGGCTCAGGCTACACCTTC.

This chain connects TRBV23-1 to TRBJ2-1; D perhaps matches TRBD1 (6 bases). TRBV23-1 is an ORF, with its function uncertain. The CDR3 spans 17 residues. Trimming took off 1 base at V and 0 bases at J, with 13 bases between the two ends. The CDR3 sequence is CASSQWGPRSSYNEQFF. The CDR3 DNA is TGCGCCAGCAGTCAATGGGGGCCGAGGAGCTCCTACAATGAGCAGTTCTTC.

CDR3 nucleotide sequence: TGTGCCAGCAGCTCACCCGGGGTTGGAACATGGAACACTGAAGCTTTCTTT. Translated, it gives CASSSPGVGTWNTEAFF. V usage is TRBV5-4 and J usage is TRBJ1-1; D is undetermined. V lost 3 bases to trimming and J lost 1 base, with 19 bases between them. CDR3 size: 17 residues. CDR1 and CDR2 from the germline V gene are SGHNT and YYREEE (reference sequence).

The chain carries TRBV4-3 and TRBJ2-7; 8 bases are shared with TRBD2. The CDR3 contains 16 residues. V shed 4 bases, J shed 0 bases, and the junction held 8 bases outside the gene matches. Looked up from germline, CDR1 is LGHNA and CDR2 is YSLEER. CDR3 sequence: CASSLSLAGSSYEQYF. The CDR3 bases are TGCGCCAGCAGCCTGTCCCTAGCGGGCAGCTCCTACGAGCAGTACTTC.

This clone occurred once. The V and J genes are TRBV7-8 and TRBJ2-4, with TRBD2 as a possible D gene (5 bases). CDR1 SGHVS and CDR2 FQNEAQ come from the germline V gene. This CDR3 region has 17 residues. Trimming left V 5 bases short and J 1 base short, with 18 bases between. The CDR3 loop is CASSPPSGRVAKNIQYF. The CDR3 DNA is TGTGCCAGCAGCCCTCCCTCCGGGCGGGTGGCCAAAAACATTCAGTACTTC.

This CDR3 reads CASSAVRGIDTEAFF. CDR3 nucleotide sequence: TGTGCCAGCAGCGCAGTTAGAGGGATCGACACTGAAGCTTTCTTT. This chain links TRBV2 with TRBJ1-1; unclear D gene. Germline V gene lookup returns CDR1 SNHLY and CDR2 FYNNEI. The germline V and J ends were trimmed by 6 bases and 3 bases, with 17 bases remaining between them. The length of the CDR3 is 15 residues.